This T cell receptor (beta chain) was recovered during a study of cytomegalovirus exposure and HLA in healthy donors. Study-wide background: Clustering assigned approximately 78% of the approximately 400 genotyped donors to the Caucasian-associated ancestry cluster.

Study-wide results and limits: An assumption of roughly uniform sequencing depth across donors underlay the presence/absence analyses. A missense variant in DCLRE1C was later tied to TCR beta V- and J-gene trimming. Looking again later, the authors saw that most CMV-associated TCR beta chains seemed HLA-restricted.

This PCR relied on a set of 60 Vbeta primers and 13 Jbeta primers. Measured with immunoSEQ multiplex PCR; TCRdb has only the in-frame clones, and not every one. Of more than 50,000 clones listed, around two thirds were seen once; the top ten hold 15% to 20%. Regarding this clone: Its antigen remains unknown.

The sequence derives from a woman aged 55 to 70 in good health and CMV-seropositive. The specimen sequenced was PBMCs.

This CDR3 is CASSLGQGDEKLFF. In DNA, the CDR3 is TGCGCCAGCAGCTTGGGGCAGGGGGACGAAAAACTGTTTTTT. The J gene is TRBJ1-4, the V gene TRBV5-1, with TRBD1 identical over 7 bases. The CDR3 is 14 residues long. With 0 bases clipped from V and 8 bases from J, the junction kept 4 bases outside the gene matches. Germline V CDR1 and CDR2: SGHRS, YFSETQ. The full variable domain, rest sourced from reference TRBV5-1 and TRBJ1-4, is KAGVTQTPRYLIKTRGQQVTLSCSPISGHRSVSWYQQTPGQGLQFLFEYFSETQRNKGNFPGRFSGRQFSNSRSEMNVSTLELGDSALYLCASSLGQGDEKLFFGSGTQLSVL.